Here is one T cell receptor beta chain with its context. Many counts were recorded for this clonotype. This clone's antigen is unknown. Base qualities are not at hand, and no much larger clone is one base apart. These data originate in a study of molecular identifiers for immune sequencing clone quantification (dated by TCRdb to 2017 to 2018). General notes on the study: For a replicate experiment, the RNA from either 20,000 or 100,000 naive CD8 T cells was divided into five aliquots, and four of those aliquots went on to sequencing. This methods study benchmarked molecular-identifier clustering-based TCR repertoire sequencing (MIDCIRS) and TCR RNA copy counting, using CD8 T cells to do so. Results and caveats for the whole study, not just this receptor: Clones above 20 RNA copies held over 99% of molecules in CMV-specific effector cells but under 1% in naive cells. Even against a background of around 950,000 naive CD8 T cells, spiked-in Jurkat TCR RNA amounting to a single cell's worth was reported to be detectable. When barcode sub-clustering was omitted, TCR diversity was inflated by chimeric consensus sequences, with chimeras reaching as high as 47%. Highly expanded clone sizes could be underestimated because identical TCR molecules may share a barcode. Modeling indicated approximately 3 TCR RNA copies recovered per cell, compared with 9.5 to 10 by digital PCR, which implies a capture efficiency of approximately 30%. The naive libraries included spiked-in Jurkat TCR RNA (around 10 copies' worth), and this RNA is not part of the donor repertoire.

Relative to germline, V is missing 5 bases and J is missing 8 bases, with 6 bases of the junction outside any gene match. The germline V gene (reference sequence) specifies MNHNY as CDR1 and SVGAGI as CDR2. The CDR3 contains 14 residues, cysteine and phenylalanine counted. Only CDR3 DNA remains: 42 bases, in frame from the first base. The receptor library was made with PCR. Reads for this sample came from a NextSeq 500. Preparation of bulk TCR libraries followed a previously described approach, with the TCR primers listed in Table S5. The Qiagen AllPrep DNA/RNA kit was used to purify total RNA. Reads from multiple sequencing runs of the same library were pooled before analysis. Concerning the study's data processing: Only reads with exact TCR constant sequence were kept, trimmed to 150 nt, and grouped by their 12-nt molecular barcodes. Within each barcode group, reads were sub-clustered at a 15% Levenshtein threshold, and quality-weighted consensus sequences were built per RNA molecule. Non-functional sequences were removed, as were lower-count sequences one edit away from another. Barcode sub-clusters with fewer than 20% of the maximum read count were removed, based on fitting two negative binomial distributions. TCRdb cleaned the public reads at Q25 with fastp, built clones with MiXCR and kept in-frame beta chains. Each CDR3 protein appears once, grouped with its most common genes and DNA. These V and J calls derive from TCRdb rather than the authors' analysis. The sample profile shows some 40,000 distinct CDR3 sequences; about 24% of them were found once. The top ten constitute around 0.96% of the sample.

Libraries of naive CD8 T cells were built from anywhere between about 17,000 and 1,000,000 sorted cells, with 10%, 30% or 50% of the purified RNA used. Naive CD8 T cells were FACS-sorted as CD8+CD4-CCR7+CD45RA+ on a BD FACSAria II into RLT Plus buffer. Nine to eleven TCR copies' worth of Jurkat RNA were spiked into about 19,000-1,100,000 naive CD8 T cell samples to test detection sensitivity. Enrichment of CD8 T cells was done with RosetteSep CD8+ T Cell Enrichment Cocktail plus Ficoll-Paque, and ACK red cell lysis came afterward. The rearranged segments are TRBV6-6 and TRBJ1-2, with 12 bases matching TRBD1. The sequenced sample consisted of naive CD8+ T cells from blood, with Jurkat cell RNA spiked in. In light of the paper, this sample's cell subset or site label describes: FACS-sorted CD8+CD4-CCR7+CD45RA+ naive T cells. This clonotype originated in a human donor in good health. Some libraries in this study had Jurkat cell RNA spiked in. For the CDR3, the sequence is CASSGWDRGQGYTF. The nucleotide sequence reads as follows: TGTGCCAGCAGTGGATGGGACAGGGGGCAAGGCTACACCTTC.